This entry features one T cell receptor beta chain sequence. Its specificity is unknown. The germline CDR1 and CDR2 sequences are SNHLY and FYNNEI. This CDR3 is 15 amino acids long. V lost 8 bases to trimming and J lost 2 bases, with 17 bases between them. This entry belongs to a study of cytomegalovirus exposure and HLA in healthy donors. Whole-study results and caveats: CMV serostatus was the sole immune exposure data available.

The PCR used 60 Vbeta and 13 Jbeta primers. Clones were sequenced by immunoSEQ multiplex PCR, and TCRdb holds only the in-frame ones, with some missing. Here the sample spans 140,000 or so clones, 80% to 85% being singletons. V is TRBV2 and J is TRBJ2-3, with TRBD2 as a possible D gene (6 bases). The clonotype was recovered from a female donor in good health and CMV-seronegative. Sequencing was carried out using PBMCs. DNA for the CDR3: TGTGCCAGCGATCAGCAGGCGGGAACCACAGATACGCAGTATTTT. It is translated as CASDQQAGTTDTQYF.